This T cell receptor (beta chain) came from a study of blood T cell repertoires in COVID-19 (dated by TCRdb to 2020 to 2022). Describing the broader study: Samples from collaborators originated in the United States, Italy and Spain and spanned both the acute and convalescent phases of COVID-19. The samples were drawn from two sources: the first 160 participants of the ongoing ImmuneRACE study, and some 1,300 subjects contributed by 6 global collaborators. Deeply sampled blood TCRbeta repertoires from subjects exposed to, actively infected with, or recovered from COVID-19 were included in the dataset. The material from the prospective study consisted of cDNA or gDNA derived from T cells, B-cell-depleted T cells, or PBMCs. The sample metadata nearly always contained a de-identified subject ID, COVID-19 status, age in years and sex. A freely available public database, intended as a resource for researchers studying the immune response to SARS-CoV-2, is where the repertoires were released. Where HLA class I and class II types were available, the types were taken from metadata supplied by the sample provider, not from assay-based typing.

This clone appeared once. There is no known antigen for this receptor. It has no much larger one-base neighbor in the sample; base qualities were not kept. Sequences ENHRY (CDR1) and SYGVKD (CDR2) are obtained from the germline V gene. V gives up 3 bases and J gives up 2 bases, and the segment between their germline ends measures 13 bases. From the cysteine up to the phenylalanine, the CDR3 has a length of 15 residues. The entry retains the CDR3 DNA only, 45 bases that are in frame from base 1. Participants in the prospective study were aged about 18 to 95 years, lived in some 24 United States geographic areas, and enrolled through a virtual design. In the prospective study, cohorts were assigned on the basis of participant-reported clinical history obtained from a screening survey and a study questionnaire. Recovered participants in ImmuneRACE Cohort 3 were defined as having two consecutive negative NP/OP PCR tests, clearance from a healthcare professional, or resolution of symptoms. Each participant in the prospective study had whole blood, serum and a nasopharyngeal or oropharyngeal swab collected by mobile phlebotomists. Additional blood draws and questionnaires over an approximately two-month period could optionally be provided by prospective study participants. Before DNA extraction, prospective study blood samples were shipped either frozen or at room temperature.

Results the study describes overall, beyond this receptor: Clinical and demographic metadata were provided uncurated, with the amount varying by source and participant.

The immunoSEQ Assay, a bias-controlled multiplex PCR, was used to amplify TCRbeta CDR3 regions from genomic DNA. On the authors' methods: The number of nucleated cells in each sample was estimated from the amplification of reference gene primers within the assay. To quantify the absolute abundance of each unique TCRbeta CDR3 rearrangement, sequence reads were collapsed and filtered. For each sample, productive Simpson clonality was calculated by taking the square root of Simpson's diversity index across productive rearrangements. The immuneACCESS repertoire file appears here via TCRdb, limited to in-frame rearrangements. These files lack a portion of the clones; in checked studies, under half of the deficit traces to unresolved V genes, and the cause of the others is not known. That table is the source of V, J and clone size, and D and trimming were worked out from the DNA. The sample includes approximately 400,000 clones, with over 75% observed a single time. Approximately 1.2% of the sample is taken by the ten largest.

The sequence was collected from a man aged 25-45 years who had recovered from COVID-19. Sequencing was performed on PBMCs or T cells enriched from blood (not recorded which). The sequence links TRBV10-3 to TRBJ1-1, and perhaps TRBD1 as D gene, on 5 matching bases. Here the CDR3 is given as CAISDFGGDNTEAFF. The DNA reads TGTGCCATCAGTGACTTCGGGGGTGATAACACTGAAGCTTTCTTT.